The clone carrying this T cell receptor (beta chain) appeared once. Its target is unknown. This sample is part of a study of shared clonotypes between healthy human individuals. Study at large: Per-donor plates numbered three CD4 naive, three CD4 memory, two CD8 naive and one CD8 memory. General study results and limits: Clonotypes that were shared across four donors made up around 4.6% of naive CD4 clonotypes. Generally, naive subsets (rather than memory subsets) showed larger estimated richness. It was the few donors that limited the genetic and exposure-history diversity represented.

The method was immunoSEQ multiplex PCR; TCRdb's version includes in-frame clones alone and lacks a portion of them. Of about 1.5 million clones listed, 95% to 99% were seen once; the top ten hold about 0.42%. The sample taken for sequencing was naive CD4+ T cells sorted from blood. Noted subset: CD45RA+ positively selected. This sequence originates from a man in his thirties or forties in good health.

The CDR3 region has the DNA TGCGCCGGCTCTGAGACAGGATCGAACACCGGGGAGCTGTTTTTT. Protein product: CAGSETGSNTGELFF. The chain carries TRBV5-1 and TRBJ2-2, with D possibly being TRBD1 (6 bases). There are 15 residues in the CDR3. The germline gives CDR1 SGHRS, CDR2 YFSETQ. V was cut by 10 bases and J by 0 bases, with 16 bases left in between. The full variable domain, rest sourced from reference TRBV5-1 and TRBJ2-2, is KAGVTQTPRYLIKTRGQQVTLSCSPISGHRSVSWYQQTPGQGLQFLFEYFSETQRNKGNFPGRFSGRQFSNSRSEMNVSTLELGDSALYLCAGSETGSNTGELFFGEGSRLTVL.